A single TCR beta chain is shown here with its context. Its antigen is unidentified. From the 5' RACE reads, TCRdb lists one entry per CDR3 protein and no DNA. Found here are 350,000 to 450,000 distinct CDR3 sequences; the top ten clones hold over 4%. The data were taken from a study of T cells expressing NK-cell markers. Overall study: The TCR beta repertoires originated in sorted CD3+CD56+NKG2C+, CD3+CD56+NKG2C- and CD3+CD56-NKG2C+ T cells.

General study points: CD8+ T cells in more than five donors included dominant NKG2C+ clonotypes at roughly 1.0-7.0%.

Looked up from germline, CDR1 is MNHEY and CDR2 is SMNVEV (reference sequence). The CDR3 loop spans 15 amino acids. The chain recombines TRBV27 with TRBJ2-1; TCRdb's assignment of TRBD1 cannot be checked, as there is no DNA. Sequencing was performed on blood T cells: a sorted CD56 or NKG2C T cell subset, CD4+ or CD8+ T cells, or bulk PBMC T cells (not recorded which). This sequence originates from a man aged 18 to 69 in good health. The CDR3 sequence: CASSLSGDRVDEQFF.